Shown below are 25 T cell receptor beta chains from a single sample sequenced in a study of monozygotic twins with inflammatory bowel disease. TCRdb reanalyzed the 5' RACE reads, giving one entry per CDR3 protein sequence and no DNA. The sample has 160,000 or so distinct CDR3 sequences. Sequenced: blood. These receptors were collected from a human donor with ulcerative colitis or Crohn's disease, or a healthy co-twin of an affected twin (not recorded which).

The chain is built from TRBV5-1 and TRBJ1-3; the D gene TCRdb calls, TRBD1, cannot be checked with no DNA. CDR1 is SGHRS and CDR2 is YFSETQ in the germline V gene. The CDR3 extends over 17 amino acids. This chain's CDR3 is CASSLTGPAFGGNTIYF.

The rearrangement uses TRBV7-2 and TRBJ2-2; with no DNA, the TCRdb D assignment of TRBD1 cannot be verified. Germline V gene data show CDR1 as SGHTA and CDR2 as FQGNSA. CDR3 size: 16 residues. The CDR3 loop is CASSLGGARVTGELFF.

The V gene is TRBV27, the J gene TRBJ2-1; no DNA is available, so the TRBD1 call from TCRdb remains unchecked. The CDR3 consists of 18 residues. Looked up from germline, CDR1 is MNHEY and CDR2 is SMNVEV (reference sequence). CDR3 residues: CASSLYAPGQDPYNEQFF.

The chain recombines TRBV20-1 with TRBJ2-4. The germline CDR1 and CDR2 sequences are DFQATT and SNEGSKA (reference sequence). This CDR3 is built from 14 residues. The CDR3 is CSASAKLAKNIQYF.

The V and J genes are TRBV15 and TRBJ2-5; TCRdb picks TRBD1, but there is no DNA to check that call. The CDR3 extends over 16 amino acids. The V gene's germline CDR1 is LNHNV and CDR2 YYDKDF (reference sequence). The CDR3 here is CATSGLRVTGRETQYF.

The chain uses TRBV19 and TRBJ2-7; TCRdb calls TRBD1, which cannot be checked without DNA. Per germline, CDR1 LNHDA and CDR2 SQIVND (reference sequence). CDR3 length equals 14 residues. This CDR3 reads CASRRDREDYEQYF.

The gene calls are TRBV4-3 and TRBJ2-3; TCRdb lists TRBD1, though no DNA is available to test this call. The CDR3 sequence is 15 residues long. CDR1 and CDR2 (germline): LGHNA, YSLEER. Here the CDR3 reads CASSRGLGVTDTQYF.

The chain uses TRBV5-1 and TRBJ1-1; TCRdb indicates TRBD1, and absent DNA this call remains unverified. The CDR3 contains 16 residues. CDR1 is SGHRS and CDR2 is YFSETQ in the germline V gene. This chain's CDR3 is CASSSGTGPTNTEAFF.

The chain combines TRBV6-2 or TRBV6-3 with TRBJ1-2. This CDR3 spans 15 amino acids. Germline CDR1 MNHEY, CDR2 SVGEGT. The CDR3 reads CASRAGGEANYGYTF.

CDR3: CASSYSSESTDTQYF. The V and J genes are TRBV6-5 and TRBJ2-3. This CDR3 is 15 amino acids long. From germline, CDR1 is MNHEY and CDR2 SVGAGI.

The CDR3: CASSPASGSRTDTQYF. The chain carries TRBV5-1 and TRBJ2-3; TCRdb's D gene call, TRBD2, goes unchecked for lack of DNA. CDR3 length equals 16 residues. The V gene's germline CDR1 is SGHRS and CDR2 YFSETQ.

CDR3 protein: CASIFRDRPYEQYF. The chain recombines TRBV5-4 with TRBJ2-7; no DNA is available, so the TRBD1 call from TCRdb remains unchecked. This CDR3 region has 14 residues. Germline values: CDR1 SGHNT, CDR2 YYREEE (reference sequence).

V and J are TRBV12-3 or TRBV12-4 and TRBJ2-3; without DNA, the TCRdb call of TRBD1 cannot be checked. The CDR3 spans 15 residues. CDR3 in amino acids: CASTVGDSVTDTQYF.

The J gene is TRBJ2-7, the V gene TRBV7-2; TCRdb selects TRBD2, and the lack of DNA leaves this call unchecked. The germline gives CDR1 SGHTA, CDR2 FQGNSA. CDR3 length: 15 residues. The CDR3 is CASRPRLAGTYEQYF.

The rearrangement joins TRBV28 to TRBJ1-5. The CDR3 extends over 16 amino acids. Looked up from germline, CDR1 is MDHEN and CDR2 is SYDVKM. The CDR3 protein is CASSLGQDGSNQPQHF.

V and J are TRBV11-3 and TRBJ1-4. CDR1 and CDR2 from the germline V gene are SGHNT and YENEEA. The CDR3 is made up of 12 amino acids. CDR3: CASSYLNEKLFF.

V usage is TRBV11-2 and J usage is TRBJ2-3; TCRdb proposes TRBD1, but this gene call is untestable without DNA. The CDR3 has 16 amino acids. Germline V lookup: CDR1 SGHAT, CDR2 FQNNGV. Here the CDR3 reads CASSLVQGAGADTQYF.

The CDR3 region is CSASDRTGMNTEAFF. V and J are TRBV20-1 and TRBJ1-1; TCRdb's D call, TRBD1, is unchecked because there is no DNA. The CDR3 loop spans 15 amino acids. Per the germline V gene, CDR1 is DFQATT and CDR2 is SNEGSKA (reference sequence).

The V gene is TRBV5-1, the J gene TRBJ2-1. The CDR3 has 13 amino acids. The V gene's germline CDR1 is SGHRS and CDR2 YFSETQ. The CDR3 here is CASSLNWNNEQFF.

CDR3: CSAGTGVEVTQYF. The chain has TRBV20-1 and TRBJ2-3; as DNA is missing, the TRBD1 call by TCRdb cannot be tested. Germline V gene data show CDR1 as DFQATT and CDR2 as SNEGSKA (reference sequence). The CDR3 is made up of 13 amino acids.

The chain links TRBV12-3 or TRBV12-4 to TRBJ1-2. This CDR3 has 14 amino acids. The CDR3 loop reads CASSLAGPGYGYTF.

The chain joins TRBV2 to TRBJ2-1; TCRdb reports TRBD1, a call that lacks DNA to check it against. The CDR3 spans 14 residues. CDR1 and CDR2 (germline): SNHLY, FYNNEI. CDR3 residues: CASSVWEQAGEQFF.

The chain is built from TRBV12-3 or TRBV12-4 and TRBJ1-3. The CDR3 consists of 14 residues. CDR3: CASSDADSGNTIYF.

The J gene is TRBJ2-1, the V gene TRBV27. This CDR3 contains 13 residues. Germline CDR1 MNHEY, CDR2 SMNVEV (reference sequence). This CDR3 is CASSLWPYNEQFF.

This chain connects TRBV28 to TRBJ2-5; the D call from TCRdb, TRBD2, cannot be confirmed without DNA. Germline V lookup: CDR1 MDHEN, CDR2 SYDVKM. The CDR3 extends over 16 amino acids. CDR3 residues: CASSLWTSGRKETQYF.